This T cell receptor beta chain stems from a study of blood T cell repertoires in COVID-19. Background on the study: From the United States, Italy and Spain came samples of acute and convalescent COVID-19.

The CDR3 sequence is 16 residues long. J was trimmed by 8 bases and V by 0 bases; bases with no gene match: 11. Germline values: CDR1 SGHDT, CDR2 YYEEEE. Data came from immunoSEQ multiplex PCR; TCRdb stores just in-frame clones and leaves some out. Among about 69,000 clones listed, about four fifths were seen once. The sample was peripheral blood. The sequence derives from a human donor in a cohort sampled during active COVID-19. The chain is built from TRBV5-6 and TRBJ1-2; 9 bases align to TRBD1. The CDR3: CASSLVGQGTGLGYTF. In DNA, the CDR3 is TGTGCCAGCAGCTTGGTAGGACAGGGGACGGGATTGGGCTACACCTTC.